Each of the 6 T cell receptor beta chains below was sequenced from the same sample in a study of T cells in Graves' hyperthyroidism and ophthalmopathy. Researchers amplified the TCR beta CDR3 regions from RNA transcripts. The primer set for the first-round RT-PCR of the TCR CDR3 was HTBI. TCRdb fed the multiplex PCR reads into MiXCR, producing one record per CDR3 protein. The sample contains under 550,000 distinct CDR3 sequences, roughly 15% of which appear only once. The sample consisted of blood. The receptors originated from a woman younger than 35 with Graves' hyperthyroidism.

This clonotype was observed many times. The chain carries TRBV28 and TRBJ1-1; D possibly corresponds to TRBD1 (6 bases). Deletions cut 6 bases from V and 1 base from J, with 9 bases between. The CDR3 has 13 amino acids. Germline-derived CDR1 and CDR2 are MDHEN and SYDVKM. DNA of the CDR3: TGTGCCAGCAGATTCAGGGGGAACACTGAAGCTTTCTTT. Residues: CASRFRGNTEAFF.

The chain joins TRBV6-6 to TRBJ2-2; the match to TRBD1 covers 10 bases. V trimming: 2 bases; J trimming: 6 bases; junction bases outside the gene matches: 6. The V gene's germline CDR1 is MNHNY and CDR2 SVGAGI (reference sequence). This CDR3 region has 16 residues. CDR3 residues: CASSYAGTGEAGELFF. For the CDR3, the DNA is TGTGCCAGCAGTTACGCCGGGACAGGGGAAGCCGGGGAGCTGTTTTTT.

This clonotype has ten or more counts. The chain combines TRBV28 with TRBJ1-3; D perhaps matches TRBD1 (5 bases). Looked up from germline, CDR1 is MDHEN and CDR2 is SYDVKM. The CDR3 covers 13 residues. V dropped 7 bases and J dropped 2 bases, with 9 bases sitting between them. DNA for the CDR3: TGTGCCAGCAACCCAGGGCCTGGAAACACCATATATTTT. This sequence encodes CASNPGPGNTIYF.

CDR3 in amino acids: CASSGRTGDAVAFF. The CDR3 nucleotides read TGTGCCAGCAGTGGAAGGACAGGGGATGCTGTTGCTTTCTTT. V usage is TRBV6-2 or TRBV6-3 and J usage is TRBJ1-1, with TRBD1 identical over 9 bases. Losses at the gene ends were 5 bases for V and 11 bases for J; bases not matched to a gene: 12. Germline V gives CDR1 MNHEY, CDR2 SVGEGT. This CDR3 is built from 14 residues.

Points on this clonotype: A much larger clone sits a single nucleotide away, making a read error possible. The V call is TRBV6-1, the J call TRBJ2-5; D may correspond to TRBD1 or TRBD2 (5 bases each). The DNA end is a closer match to TRBJ2-1, so the J assignment may be wrong. This CDR3 is 15 amino acids long. CDR1 and CDR2 from the germline V gene are MNHNS and SASEGT. The DNA for the CDR3 is TGTGCCAGCAGTCCCTCTGGGGGTAGACAAGAGACCCAGTTCTTC. Translated, it gives CASSPSGGRQETQFF.

Only a few counts were recorded for this clonotype. The CDR3 sequence is CASRLTGQTASSPLHF. The CDR3 DNA sequence: TGTGCCAGCAGGTTAACCGGACAGACTGCTAGTTCACCCCTCCACTTT. The rearrangement uses TRBV28 and TRBJ1-6, with D possibly being TRBD1 (6 bases). The CDR3 length is 16 residues. The germline gives CDR1 MDHEN, CDR2 SYDVKM. V was cut by 6 bases and J by 9 bases, with 21 bases left in between. The whole variable domain, remainder taken from reference TRBV28 and TRBJ1-6, is DVKVTQSSRYLVKRTGEKVFLECVQDMDHENMFWYRQDPGLGLRLIYFSYDVKMKEKGDIPEGYSVSREKKERFSLILESASTNQTSMYLCASRLTGQTASSPLHFGNGTRLTVT.